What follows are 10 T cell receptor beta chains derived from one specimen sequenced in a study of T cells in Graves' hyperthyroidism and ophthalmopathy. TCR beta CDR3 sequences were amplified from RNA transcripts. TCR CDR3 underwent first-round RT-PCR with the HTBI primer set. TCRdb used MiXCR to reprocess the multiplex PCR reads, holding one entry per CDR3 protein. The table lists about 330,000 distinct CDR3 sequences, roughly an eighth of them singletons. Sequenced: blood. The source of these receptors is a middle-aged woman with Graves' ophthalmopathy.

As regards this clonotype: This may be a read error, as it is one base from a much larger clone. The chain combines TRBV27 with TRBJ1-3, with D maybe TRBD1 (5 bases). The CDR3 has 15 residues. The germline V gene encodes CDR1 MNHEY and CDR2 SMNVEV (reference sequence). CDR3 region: CASSLGWGSGNAIYF. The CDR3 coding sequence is TGTGCCAGCAGTTTGGGATGGGGCTCTGGAAACGCCATATATTTT.

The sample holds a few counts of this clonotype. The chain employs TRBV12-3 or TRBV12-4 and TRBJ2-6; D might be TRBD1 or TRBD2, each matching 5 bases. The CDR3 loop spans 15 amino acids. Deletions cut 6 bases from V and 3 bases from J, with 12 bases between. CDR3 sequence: CASRVEGNGANVLTF. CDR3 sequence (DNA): TGTGCCAGCAGGGTAGAGGGGAATGGGGCCAACGTCCTGACTTTC.

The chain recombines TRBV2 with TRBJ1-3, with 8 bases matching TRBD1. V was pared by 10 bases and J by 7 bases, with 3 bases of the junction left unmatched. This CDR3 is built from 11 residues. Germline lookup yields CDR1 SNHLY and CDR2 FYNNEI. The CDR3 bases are TGTGCCACTCGGACAGGGAACACCATATATTTT. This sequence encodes CATRTGNTIYF.

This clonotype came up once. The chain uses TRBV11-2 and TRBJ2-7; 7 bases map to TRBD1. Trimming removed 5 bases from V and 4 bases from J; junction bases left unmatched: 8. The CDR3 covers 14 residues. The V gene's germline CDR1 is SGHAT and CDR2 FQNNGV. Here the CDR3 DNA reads TGTGCCAGCAGCATAAGGACAGGACCGTACGAGCAGTACTTC. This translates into CASSIRTGPYEQYF.

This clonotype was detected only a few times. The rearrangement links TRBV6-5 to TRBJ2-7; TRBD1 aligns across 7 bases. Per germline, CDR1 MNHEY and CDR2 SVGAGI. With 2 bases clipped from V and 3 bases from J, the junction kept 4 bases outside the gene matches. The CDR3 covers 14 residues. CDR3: CASSYRPGGYEQYF. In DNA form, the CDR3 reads TGTGCCAGCAGTTACCGGCCAGGGGGCTACGAGCAGTACTTC.

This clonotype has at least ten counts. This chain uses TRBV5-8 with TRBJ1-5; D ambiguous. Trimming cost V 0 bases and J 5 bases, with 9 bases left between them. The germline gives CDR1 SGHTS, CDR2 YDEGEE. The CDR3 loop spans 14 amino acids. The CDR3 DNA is TGTGCCAGCAGCTTGGACGGCGGACATCAGCCCCAGCATTTT. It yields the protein CASSLDGGHQPQHF. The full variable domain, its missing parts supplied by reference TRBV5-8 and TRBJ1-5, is EAGVTQSPTHLIKTRGQQATLRCSPISGHTSVYWYQQALGLGLQFLLWYDEGEERNRGNFPPRFSGRQFPNYSSELNVNALELEDSALYLCASSLDGGHQPQHFGDGTRLSIL.

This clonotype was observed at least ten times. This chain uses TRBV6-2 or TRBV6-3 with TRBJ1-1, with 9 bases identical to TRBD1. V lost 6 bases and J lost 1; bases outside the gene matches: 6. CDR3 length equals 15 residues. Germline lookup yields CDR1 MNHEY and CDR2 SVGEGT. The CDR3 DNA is TGTGCCAGCAGCGCACAGGGGGCCCCGAACACTGAAGCTTTCTTT. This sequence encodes CASSAQGAPNTEAFF.

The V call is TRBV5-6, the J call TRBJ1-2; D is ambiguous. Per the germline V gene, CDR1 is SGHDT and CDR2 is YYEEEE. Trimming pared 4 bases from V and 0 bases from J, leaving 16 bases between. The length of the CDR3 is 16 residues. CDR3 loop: CASSGLVQSTNYGYTF. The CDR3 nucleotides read TGTGCCAGCAGCGGTCTTGTCCAATCGACTAACTATGGCTACACCTTC.

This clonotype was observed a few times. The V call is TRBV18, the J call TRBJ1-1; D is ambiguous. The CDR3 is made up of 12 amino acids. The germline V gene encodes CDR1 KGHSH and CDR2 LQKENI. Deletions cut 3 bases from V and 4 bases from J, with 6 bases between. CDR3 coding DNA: TGTGCCAGCTCACCGAAAAGCACTGAAGCTTTCTTT. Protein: CASSPKSTEAFF.

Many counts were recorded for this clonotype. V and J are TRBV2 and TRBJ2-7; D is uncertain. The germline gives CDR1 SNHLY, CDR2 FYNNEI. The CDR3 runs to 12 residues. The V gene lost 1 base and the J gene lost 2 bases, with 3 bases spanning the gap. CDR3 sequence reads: CASSEVPYEQYF. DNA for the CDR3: TGTGCCAGCAGTGAAGTGCCCTACGAGCAGTACTTC.